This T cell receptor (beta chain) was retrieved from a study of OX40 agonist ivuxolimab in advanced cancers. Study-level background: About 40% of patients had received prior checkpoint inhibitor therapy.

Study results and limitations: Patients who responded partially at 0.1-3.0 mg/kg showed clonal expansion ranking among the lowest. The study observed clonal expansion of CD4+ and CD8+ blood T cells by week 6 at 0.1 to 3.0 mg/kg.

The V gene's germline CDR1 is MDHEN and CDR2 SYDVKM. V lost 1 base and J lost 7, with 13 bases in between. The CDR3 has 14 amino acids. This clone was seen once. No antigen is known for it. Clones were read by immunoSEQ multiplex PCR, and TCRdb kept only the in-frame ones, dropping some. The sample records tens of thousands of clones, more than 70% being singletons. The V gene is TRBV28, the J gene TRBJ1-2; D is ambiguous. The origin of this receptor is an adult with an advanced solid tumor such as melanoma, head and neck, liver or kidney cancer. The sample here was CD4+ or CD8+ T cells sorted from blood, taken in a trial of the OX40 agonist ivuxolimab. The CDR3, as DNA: TGTGCCAGCAGTTTATTGGCATCAGTTGGTGGCTACACCTTC. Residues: CASSLLASVGGYTF.